This T cell receptor beta chain was recorded in a study of glioma-infiltrating T cells after dendritic cell vaccination. For the study at large: Glioblastoma patients came from Phase I and II dendritic cell vaccination trials.

Documented time point: after dendritic cell vaccination, including at tumor progression/relapse. Germline values: CDR1 LGHNA, CDR2 YNFKEQ. CDR3 size: 13 residues. Trimming removed 1 base from V and 8 bases from J, with 8 bases in between. The primer mix had 60 V beta and 13 J beta primers. Data came from immunoSEQ multiplex PCR; TCRdb stores just in-frame clones and leaves some out. The data show about 76,000 clones, more than 75% seen once. This clone was seen a handful of times. This chain joins TRBV4-2 and TRBJ2-2; D remains ambiguous. Source: blood, taken after dendritic cell vaccination. The sequence derives from a human donor with glioblastoma. CDR3 protein: CASSQGETGELFF. CDR3 bases: TGTGCCAGCAGCCAAGGAGAAACTGGGGAGCTGTTTTTT.